The 2 T cell receptor beta chains below all came from one sample that was sequenced in a study of blood T cell repertoires in COVID-19. The repertoire was sequenced with immunoSEQ multiplex PCR; TCRdb's copy has only in-frame clones and lacks some. Of tens of thousands of clones listed, approximately 79% were seen once; the top ten hold around 10%. The sequenced sample consisted of peripheral blood. The receptors were gathered from a man between 65 and 85 years old with acute or convalescent COVID-19.

This clone has just a few counts. The chain links TRBV19 to TRBJ1-6, with 8 nucleotides matching TRBD1. The germline gives CDR1 LNHDA, CDR2 SQIVND (reference sequence). The CDR3 has 13 residues. The V gene end was trimmed by 3 bases and the J gene end by 9 bases; junction bases not matched to a gene: 1. CDR3 coding DNA: TGTGCCAGTAGTATTCAGGGGGCTTCACCCCTCCACTTT. It is translated as CASSIQGASPLHF.

The V call is TRBV5-1, the J call TRBJ2-3; 11 nucleotides align to TRBD2. J was trimmed by 2 bases and V by 2 bases; bases with no gene match: 7. The germline gives CDR1 SGHRS, CDR2 YFSETQ. CDR3 length: 17 amino acids. This chain's CDR3 is CASSLPQTSGDTDTQYF. The CDR3 bases are TGCGCCAGCAGCTTACCCCAGACTAGCGGGGACACAGATACGCAGTATTTT.